Shown below are 4 T cell receptor beta chains from a single sample sequenced in a study of CD8 T cells in Susac syndrome (dated by TCRdb to between 2018 and 2021). Libraries were built with the immunoSEQ multiplex PCR assay. RNA was extracted with the RNeasy kit and roughly 0.5 to 1 ug was reverse transcribed using random hexamers. The public reads were run again by TCRdb, first through fastp at Q25 and then through MiXCR, and only productive beta chains were kept. Each CDR3 protein appears once, grouped with its most common genes and DNA. The sample table contains 200,000 to 250,000 distinct CDR3 sequences; only one count was recorded for about 95% of them. The top ten constitute 0.095% of the sample. The sequenced material came from CD4+ T cells from PBMCs. These receptors all stem from a human donor with multiple sclerosis.

The chain recombines TRBV28 with TRBJ2-1, with a tentative D call TRBD1 (9 bases). Germline assignment: CDR1 MDHEN and CDR2 SYDVKM. V lost 5 bases to trimming and J lost 14 bases, with 22 bases between them. This CDR3 is built from 14 residues. The CDR3, as DNA: TGTGCCAGCAGTGCACCCCGGGGGGGACAGGGCAAGTTCTTC. Translated, it gives CASSAPRGGQGKFF.

The chain carries TRBV15 and TRBJ1-4, with 7 bases lining up with TRBD1. V gave up 0 bases and J gave up 7 bases; unmatched junction bases: 5. From germline, CDR1 is LNHNV and CDR2 YYDKDF (reference sequence). There are 15 residues in the CDR3. The CDR3 loop reads CATSRDLGGFEKLFF. CDR3 in DNA: TGTGCCACCAGCAGAGATCTAGGGGGCTTTGAAAAACTGTTTTTT.

The V call is TRBV20-1, the J call TRBJ2-5, with D tentatively TRBD2 (5 bases). The V gene lost 3 bases and the J gene lost 5 bases, with 16 bases spanning the gap. The V gene's germline CDR1 is DFQATT and CDR2 SNEGSKA (reference sequence). The CDR3 runs 14 residues. The chain's CDR3 is CSASGDARDETQYF. The CDR3 DNA is TGCAGTGCTAGCGGAGACGCCCGGGATGAGACCCAGTACTTC.

The chain recombines TRBV15 with TRBJ2-1; D may match TRBD1 or TRBD2 (5 bases each). CDR1 and CDR2 from the germline V gene are LNHNV and YYDKDF (reference sequence). The CDR3 is 15 amino acids. V lost 0 bases and J lost 3, with 9 bases in between. CDR3 bases: TGTGCCACCAGCAGAGATGCTGGGGGCTACAATGAGCAGTTCTTC. It specifies CATSRDAGGYNEQFF.